This T cell receptor beta chain was recovered during a study of blood T cell repertoires in COVID-19. This clone showed up just a few times. Germline assignment: CDR1 SGHTA and CDR2 FQGNSA. Germline trimming cut 1 base from V and 5 bases from J; bases unmatched to any gene: 9. The CDR3 is 16 amino acids. Assay: immunoSEQ multiplex PCR; the TCRdb copy retains only in-frame clones and omits some. The data contain 100,000 or so clones, 91% of them singletons. Sequencing input: peripheral blood. The source of this sequence is a middle-aged man with acute or convalescent COVID-19. The chain carries TRBV7-2 and TRBJ2-7, with 9 bases identical to TRBD2. This chain's CDR3 is CASSLGSRGGRNEQYF. The DNA for the CDR3 is TGTGCCAGCAGCTTAGGATCGCGGGGGGGCCGGAACGAGCAGTACTTC. Full variable domain (rest looked up from reference TRBV7-2 and TRBJ2-7): GAGVSQSPSNKVTEKGKDVELRCDPISGHTALYWYRQSLGQGLEFLIYFQGNSAPDKSGLPSDRFSAERTGGSVSTLTIQRTQQEDSAVYLCASSLGSRGGRNEQYFGPGTRLTVT.